The next 19 T cell receptor beta chains were all read from a single sample in a study of OX40 agonist ivuxolimab in advanced cancers. Method: immunoSEQ multiplex PCR; TCRdb's copy keeps in-frame clones and lacks some. Among about 80,000 clones, more than 80% were seen once, and the ten largest hold approximately 4.8%. Specimen: CD4+ or CD8+ T cells sorted from blood, collected in a trial of the OX40 agonist ivuxolimab. The receptors stem from an adult with an advanced solid tumor such as melanoma, head and neck, liver or kidney cancer.

This clone was seen once. The V call is TRBV7-9, the J call TRBJ2-3; 9 nucleotides agree with TRBD2. The CDR3 runs to 15 residues. The junction had 5 bases not matched to a gene; V was cut back by 4 bases and J by 3 bases. The V gene's germline CDR1 is SEHNR and CDR2 FQNEAQ (reference sequence). The CDR3 here is CASSSGLAQTDTQYF. In DNA, the CDR3 is TGTGCCAGCAGCTCTGGACTAGCGCAAACAGATACGCAGTATTTT.

This chain uses TRBV28 with TRBJ2-7, with D perhaps matching TRBD1 (7 bases). The CDR3 runs to 13 residues. CDR1 and CDR2 (germline): MDHEN, SYDVKM. V lost 3 bases to trimming and J lost 3 bases, with 9 bases between them. CDR3 in DNA: TGTGCCAGCAGTTTGCAGGGGGGCTACGAGCAGTACTTC. The encoded protein is CASSLQGGYEQYF.

The rearrangement links TRBV7-3 to TRBJ2-1; 8 bases fit TRBD2. V was pared by 2 bases and J by 7 bases, with 7 bases of the junction left unmatched. Germline CDR1 reads SGHTA; CDR2 reads FQGTGA. This CDR3 spans 15 amino acids. CDR3 in amino acids: CASSLSGLGANEQFF. CDR3 in DNA: TGTGCCAGCAGCTTATCGGGACTAGGGGCGAATGAGCAGTTCTTC. Full variable domain (rest looked up from reference TRBV7-3 and TRBJ2-1): GAGVSQTPSNKVTEKGKYVELRCDPISGHTALYWYRQSLGQGPEFLIYFQGTGAADDSGLPNDRFFAVRPEGSVSTLKIQRTERGDSAVYLCASSLSGLGANEQFFGPGTRLTVL.

V and J are TRBV19 and TRBJ1-5; TRBD1 matches at 8 bases. Germline CDR1 is LNHDA and CDR2 is SQIVND (reference sequence). This CDR3 has 14 residues. V lost 9 bases and J lost 4; bases outside the gene matches: 8. This CDR3 is CASSSGQGNQPQHF. The CDR3 coding sequence is TGTGCCAGCAGCTCCGGACAGGGTAATCAGCCCCAGCATTTT.

V gene TRBV7-2 combines with J gene TRBJ2-1; 9 bases are a match to TRBD2. Germline V lookup: CDR1 SGHTA, CDR2 FQGNSA. V shed 5 bases, J shed 7 bases, and the junction held 6 bases outside the gene matches. This CDR3 is 14 amino acids long. CDR3 residues: CASSPWTSENEQFF. In DNA, the CDR3 is TGTGCCAGCAGCCCCTGGACTAGCGAGAATGAGCAGTTCTTC.

V and J are TRBV19 and TRBJ1-1; D not certain. The germline V and J ends were trimmed by 0 bases and 4 bases, with 12 bases remaining between them. CDR1 is LNHDA and CDR2 is SQIVND in the germline V gene (reference sequence). The length of the CDR3 is 15 residues. The CDR3 sequence: CASSIDRGRSTEAFF. In DNA, the CDR3 is TGTGCCAGTAGTATAGATCGTGGGCGGTCCACTGAAGCTTTCTTT.

This chain joins TRBV18 and TRBJ2-7; 9 bases align to TRBD1. V lost 3 bases, J lost 5 bases, and 5 bases stayed unmatched. The CDR3 has 14 residues. The germline gives CDR1 KGHSH, CDR2 LQKENI. CDR3 nucleotide sequence: TGTGCCAGCTCACCGGGACAGGGTCTCAACGAGCAGTACTTC. It specifies CASSPGQGLNEQYF.

The rearrangement links TRBV7-8 to TRBJ1-1; 9 nucleotides line up with TRBD1. Germline V gene sequence: CDR1 SGHVS, CDR2 FQNEAQ. V shed 4 bases and J 0 bases; nucleotides not matched to a gene: 9. The CDR3 is 17 amino acids. CDR3 nucleotides: TGTGCCAGCAGCTCAGCGAGGGGGACAGGGATGAACACTGAAGCTTTCTTT. It is translated as CASSSARGTGMNTEAFF. The whole variable domain, remainder taken from reference TRBV7-8 and TRBJ1-1, is GAGVSQSPRYKVAKRGQDVALRCDPISGHVSLFWYQQALGQGPEFLTYFQNEAQLDKSGLPSDRFFAERPEGSVSTLKIQRTQQEDSAVYLCASSSARGTGMNTEAFFGQGTRLTVV.

The chain joins TRBV28 to TRBJ2-2; 9 positions match TRBD1. V lost 6 bases to trimming and J lost 6 bases; unmatched junction nucleotides: 11. CDR1 is MDHEN and CDR2 is SYDVKM in the germline V gene. The CDR3 sequence is 16 residues long. The CDR3, as DNA: TGTGCCAGCAGCATCACCGGGACAGGGCGTCCCGGGGAGCTGTTTTTT. Its protein is CASSITGTGRPGELFF.

Comment on this clone: This same CDR3 is encoded by further DNA sequences in the sample. As DNA, the CDR3 is TGTGCCAGCAGCTTAGGTCCGGGTGCCGGAAACACCATATATTTT. Amino acids: CASSLGPGAGNTIYF. This chain links TRBV7-2 with TRBJ1-3; no reliable D call. The V end lost 1 base, the J end lost 4 bases, and 11 bases lay between the germline ends. CDR3 length: 15 residues. The V gene's germline CDR1 is SGHTA and CDR2 FQGNSA.

The V call is TRBV5-3, the J call TRBJ1-4, with TRBD1 matching 7 bases. TRBV5-3 falls under the ORF class, with uncertain function. The CDR3 consists of 16 residues. V lost 3 bases, J lost 8 bases, and 13 bases stayed unmatched. DNA for the CDR3: TGTGCCAGAAGCTACCCAGACAGGGCTGTAGGGGAAAAACTGTTTTTT. It translates to CARSYPDRAVGEKLFF.

The chain recombines TRBV4-1 with TRBJ2-1, with D perhaps matching TRBD2 (6 bases). The CDR3 runs to 14 residues. Germline loops: CDR1 MGHRA, CDR2 YSYEKL. V was pared by 5 bases and J by 5 bases, with 13 bases between. CDR3 nucleotides: TGCGCCAGCAGCGGGGCTAGCGTTGACAATGAGCAGTTCTTC. Residues: CASSGASVDNEQFF.

V and J are TRBV7-2 and TRBJ1-4; D unresolved. Trimming took off 5 bases at V and 8 bases at J, with 15 bases between the two ends. The germline V gene has CDR1 SGHTA and CDR2 FQGNSA. CDR3 length: 14 amino acids. CDR3 DNA sequence: TGTGCCAGCAGCACCGGACCTACGAGGGAAAAACTGTTTTTT. Protein product: CASSTGPTREKLFF.

This clone has just one count. The rearrangement joins TRBV6-5 to TRBJ1-3, with D uncertain. This CDR3 has 16 residues. The V end lost 0 bases, the J end lost 4 bases, and 13 bases lay between the germline ends. Germline V gives CDR1 MNHEY, CDR2 SVGAGI. The CDR3 coding sequence is TGTGCCAGCAGTTACTCTGGTCCTTTGGGAGGAAACACCATATATTTT. It encodes CASSYSGPLGGNTIYF.

The genes are TRBV9 and TRBJ2-1; D ambiguous. Germline assignment: CDR1 SGDLS and CDR2 YYNGEE. The CDR3 consists of 13 residues. Trimming stripped 1 base from V and 4 bases from J, with 6 bases between. CDR3 nucleotides: TGTGCCAGCAGCGTACAGCAGTACAATGAGCAGTTCTTC. Amino acid sequence: CASSVQQYNEQFF.

With respect to this clone: An end of the junction differs from the germline gene, which may be a read error. The chain links TRBV7-7 to TRBJ2-1; TRBD2 matches 12 bases. This CDR3 is 15 amino acids long. Germline loops: CDR1 SSHAT, CDR2 FNYEAQ (reference sequence). In nucleotides, the CDR3 is TGTGCTAGCACCCCGGGACTAGCGGGTTACAATGAGCAGTTCTTC. This sequence encodes CASTPGLAGYNEQFF.

The gene calls are TRBV18 and TRBJ2-1, with TRBD2 matching 10 bases. CDR1 is KGHSH, CDR2 LQKENI, per germline. The CDR3 spans 17 residues. J was trimmed by 7 bases and V by 4 bases; bases with no gene match: 13. CDR3 coding DNA: TGTGCCAGCTCACTCCCCCTAGTAGCGGGAGGAGGGAATGAGCAGTTCTTC. Translating it yields CASSLPLVAGGGNEQFF.

The rearrangement joins TRBV12-5 to TRBJ1-2; no reliable D call. This CDR3 comprises 12 residues. The germline gives CDR1 LGHNT, CDR2 FRNRAP. The ends were cut back, 8 bases at V and 1 base at J, with 8 bases in the middle. In nucleotides, the CDR3 is TGTGCTAGTTCCGGCGGTAACTATGGCTACACCTTC. Residues: CASSGGNYGYTF.

The chain employs TRBV27 and TRBJ2-1, with 11 bases matching TRBD1. The CDR3 has 15 residues. Germline CDR1 MNHEY, CDR2 SMNVEV (reference sequence). The trim removed 3 bases at V and 8 bases at J, leaving 6 bases unmatched. CDR3 nucleotide sequence: TGTGCCAGCAGTTTTGGGGACAGGGGGAGGGATGAGCAGTTCTTC. Its translation is CASSFGDRGRDEQFF.